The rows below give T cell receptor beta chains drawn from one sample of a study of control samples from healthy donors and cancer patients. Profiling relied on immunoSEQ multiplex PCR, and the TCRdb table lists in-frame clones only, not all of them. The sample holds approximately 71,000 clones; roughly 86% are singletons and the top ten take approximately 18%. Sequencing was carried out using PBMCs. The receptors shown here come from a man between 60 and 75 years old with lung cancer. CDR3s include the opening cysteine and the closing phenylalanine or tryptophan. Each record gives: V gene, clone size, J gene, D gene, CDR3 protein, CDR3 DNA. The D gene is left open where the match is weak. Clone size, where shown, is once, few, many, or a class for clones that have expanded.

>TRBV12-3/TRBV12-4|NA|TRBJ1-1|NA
CASRRGFSGEAFF
TGTGCCAGCCGTCGGGGGTTCTCGGGTGAAGCTTTCTTT
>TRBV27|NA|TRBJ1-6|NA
CASRDVRLNSPLHF
TGTGCCAGCAGGGATGTCCGACTCAATTCACCCCTCCACTTT
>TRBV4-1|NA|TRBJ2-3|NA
CASSQERGGGTDTQYF
TGCGCCAGCAGCCAAGAAAGGGGGGGCGGCACAGATACGCAGTATTTT
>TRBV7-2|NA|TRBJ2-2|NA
CASSLAGVNTGELFF
TGTGCCAGCAGCTTAGCAGGGGTGAACACCGGGGAGCTGTTTTTT
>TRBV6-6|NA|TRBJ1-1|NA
CASRDGGWTEAFF
TGTGCCAGCAGGGATGGGGGATGGACTGAAGCTTTCTTT
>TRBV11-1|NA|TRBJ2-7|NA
CASSSVQGSLEQYF
TGTGCCAGCAGCTCTGTGCAGGGGTCTCTAGAGCAGTACTTC
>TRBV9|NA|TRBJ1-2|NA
CASSVYSYGYTF
TGTGCCAGCAGCGTATATAGCTATGGCTACACCTTC
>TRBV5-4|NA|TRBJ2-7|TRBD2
CASSANLGLAAYEQYF
TGTGCCAGCAGCGCCAACTTGGGACTAGCGGCCTACGAGCAGTACTTC
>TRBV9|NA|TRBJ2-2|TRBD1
CASNQGGGQGYTGELFF
TGTGCCAGCAATCAAGGCGGGGGACAGGGTTACACCGGGGAGCTGTTTTTT
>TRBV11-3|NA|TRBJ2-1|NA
CASSLGIGGQSSLLNEQFF
TGTGCCAGCAGCTTAGGAATTGGTGGGCAGTCCTCTCTCTTAAATGAGCAGTTCTTC
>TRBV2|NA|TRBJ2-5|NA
CASSVPQYF
TGTGCCAGCAGTGTTCCCCAGTACTTC
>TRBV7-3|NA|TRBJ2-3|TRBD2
CASSFSSGGPDTQYF
TGTGCCAGCAGCTTTTCTAGCGGGGGGCCCGATACGCAGTATTTT
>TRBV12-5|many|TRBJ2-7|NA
CASGLVPDGLSSYEQYF
TGTGCTAGTGGTTTGGTACCGGACGGTCTCAGCTCCTACGAGCAGTACTTC
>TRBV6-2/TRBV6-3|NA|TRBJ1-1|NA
CASSRPALQINTEAFF
TGTGCCAGCAGTAGGCCCGCGCTGCAGATCAACACTGAAGCTTTCTTT